This TCR beta chain was observed in a study of early T cells in non-severe SARS-CoV-2 infection. On the study more broadly: With bulk RNA from unsorted whole blood as input, sequencing yielded unpaired chains. Broader study findings: Missing private and CD4 specificities, VDJdb matching favored anti-spike CD8 responses.

This clonotype was observed many times. The antigen is undetermined. Germline V CDR1 and CDR2: SGHRS, YFSETQ. There are 15 residues in the CDR3. V was cut by 0 bases and J by 3 bases, with 12 bases left in between. Individual cDNA molecules each received unique molecular identifiers attached to them. Via MiXCR, TCRdb re-called the 5' RACE reads, giving one row per CDR3 protein. The profile shows roughly 100,000 distinct CDR3 sequences, approximately 14% of them singletons. This chain uses TRBV5-1 with TRBJ1-1; TRBD1 might be the D (6 bases). The material sequenced was whole blood. The receptor comes from an adult who was a healthcare worker with PCR-confirmed SARS-CoV-2 infection or an uninfected control (not recorded which). The CDR3 DNA reads TGCGCCAGCAGCTTGGTTATAGGGGGTGACACTGAAGCTTTCTTT. Residues: CASSLVIGGDTEAFF.